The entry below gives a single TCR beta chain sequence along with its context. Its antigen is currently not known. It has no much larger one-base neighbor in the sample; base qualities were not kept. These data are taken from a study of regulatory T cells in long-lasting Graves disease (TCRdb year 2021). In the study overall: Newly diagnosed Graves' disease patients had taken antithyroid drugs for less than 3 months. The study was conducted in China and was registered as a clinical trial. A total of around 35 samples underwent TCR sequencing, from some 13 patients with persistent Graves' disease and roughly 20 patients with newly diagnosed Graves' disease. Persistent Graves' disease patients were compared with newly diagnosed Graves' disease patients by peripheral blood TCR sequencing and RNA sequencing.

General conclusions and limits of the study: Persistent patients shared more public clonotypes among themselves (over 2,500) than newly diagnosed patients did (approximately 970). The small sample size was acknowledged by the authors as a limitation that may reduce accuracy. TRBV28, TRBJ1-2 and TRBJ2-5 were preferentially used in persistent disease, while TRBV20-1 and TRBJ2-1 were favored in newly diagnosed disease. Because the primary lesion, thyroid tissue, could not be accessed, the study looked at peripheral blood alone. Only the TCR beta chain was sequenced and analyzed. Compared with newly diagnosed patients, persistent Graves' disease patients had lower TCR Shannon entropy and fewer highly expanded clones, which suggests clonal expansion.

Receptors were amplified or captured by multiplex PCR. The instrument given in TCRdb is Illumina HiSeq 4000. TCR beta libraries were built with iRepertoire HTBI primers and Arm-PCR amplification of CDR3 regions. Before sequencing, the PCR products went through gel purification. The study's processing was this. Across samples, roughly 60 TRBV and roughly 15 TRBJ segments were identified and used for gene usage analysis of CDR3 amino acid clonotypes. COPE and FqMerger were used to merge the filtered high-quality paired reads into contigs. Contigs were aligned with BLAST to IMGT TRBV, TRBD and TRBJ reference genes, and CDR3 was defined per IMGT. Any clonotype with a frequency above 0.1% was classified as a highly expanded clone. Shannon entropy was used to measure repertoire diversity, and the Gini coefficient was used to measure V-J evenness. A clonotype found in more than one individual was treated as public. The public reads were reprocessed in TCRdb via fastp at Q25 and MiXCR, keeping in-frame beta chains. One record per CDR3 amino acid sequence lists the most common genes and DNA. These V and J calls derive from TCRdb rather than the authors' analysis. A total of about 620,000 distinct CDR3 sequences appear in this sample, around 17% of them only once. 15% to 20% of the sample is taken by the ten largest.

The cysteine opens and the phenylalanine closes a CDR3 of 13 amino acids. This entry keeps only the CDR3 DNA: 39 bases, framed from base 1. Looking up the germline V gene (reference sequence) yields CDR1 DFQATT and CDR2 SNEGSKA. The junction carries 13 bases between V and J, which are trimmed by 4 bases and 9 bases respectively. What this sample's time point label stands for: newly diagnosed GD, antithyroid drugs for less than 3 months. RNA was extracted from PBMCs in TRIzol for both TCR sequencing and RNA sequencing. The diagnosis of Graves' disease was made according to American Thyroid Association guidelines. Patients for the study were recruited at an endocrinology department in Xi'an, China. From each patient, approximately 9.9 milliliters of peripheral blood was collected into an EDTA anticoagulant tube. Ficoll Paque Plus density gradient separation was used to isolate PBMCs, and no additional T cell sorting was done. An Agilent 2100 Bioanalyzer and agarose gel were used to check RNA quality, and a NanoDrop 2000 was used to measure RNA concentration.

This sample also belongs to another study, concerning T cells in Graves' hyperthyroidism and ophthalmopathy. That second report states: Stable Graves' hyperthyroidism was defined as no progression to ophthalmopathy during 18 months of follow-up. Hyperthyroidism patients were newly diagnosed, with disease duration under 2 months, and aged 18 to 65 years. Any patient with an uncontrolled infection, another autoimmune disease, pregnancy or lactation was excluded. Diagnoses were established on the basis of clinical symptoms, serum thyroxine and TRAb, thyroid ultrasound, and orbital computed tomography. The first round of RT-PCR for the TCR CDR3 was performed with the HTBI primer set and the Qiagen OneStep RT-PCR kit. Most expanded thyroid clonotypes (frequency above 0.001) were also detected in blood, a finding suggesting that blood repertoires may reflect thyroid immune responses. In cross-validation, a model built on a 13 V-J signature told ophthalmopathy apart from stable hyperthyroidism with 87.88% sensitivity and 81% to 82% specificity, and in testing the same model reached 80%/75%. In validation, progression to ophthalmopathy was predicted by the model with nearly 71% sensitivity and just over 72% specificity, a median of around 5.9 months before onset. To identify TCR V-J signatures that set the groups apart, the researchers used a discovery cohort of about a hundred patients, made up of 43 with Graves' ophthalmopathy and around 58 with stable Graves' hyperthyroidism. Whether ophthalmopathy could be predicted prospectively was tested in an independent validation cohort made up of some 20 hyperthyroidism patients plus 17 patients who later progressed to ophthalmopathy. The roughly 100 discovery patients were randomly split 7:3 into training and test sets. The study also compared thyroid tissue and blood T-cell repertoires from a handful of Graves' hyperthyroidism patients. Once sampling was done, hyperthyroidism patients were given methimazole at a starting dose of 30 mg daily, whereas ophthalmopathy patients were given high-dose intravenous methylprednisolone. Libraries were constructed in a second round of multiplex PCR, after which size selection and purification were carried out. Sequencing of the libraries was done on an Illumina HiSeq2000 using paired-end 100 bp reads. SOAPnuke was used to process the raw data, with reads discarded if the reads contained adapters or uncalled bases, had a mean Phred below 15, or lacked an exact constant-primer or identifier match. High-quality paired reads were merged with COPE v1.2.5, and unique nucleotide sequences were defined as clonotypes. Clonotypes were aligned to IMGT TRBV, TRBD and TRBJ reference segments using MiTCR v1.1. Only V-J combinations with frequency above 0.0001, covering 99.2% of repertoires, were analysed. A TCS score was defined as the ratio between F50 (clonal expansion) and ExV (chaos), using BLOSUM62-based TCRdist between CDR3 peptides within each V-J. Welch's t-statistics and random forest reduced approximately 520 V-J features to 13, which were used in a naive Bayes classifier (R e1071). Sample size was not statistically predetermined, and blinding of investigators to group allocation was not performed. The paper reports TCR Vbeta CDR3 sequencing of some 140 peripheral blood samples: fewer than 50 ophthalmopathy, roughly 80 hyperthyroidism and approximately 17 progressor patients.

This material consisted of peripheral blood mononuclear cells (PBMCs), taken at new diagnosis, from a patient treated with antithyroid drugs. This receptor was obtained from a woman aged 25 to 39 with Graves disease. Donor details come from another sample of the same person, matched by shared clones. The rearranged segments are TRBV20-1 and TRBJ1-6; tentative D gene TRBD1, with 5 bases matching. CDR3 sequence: CSAISQGVSPLHF. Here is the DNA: TGCAGTGCTATCTCGCAGGGTGTTTCACCCCTCCACTTT.